This TCR beta chain came from a study of CD8+ T cells in alopecia areata. Following extraction, RNA underwent reverse transcription to cDNA, which served as the sequencing template. TCRdb's copy holds only in-frame clones and misses some; the assay was immunoSEQ multiplex PCR. The sample includes roughly 150,000 clones, less than 75% seen only once; the top ten take roughly a third. This clone was detected only a few times. Antigen unknown. Germline values: CDR1 LNHDA, CDR2 SQIVND (reference sequence). CDR3 length: 13 amino acids. V lost 2 bases and J 6 bases, leaving 7 bases between the germline ends. From PBMCs, CD4+ and CD8+ T cells were sorted. Whole-study results and caveats: The study also sequences resident alphabeta T cells of normal skin in scalp samples. Compared with normal scalp, lesional scalp had higher clonality and more expanded CD8+ clones. TCRs were shared less clearly across patients than in mice, possibly for HLA-related reasons.

The genes are TRBV19 and TRBJ2-2; D gene ambiguous. The specimen sequenced was CD8+ T cells sorted from blood. The sequence was collected from a human donor in good health. CDR3 DNA sequence: TGTGCCAGTAGTATAAAGTGGGCCGGGGAGCTGTTTTTT. Its translation is CASSIKWAGELFF.